The 28 T cell receptor beta chains in this list originate from one sample, sequenced in a study of blood T cell repertoires in COVID-19. Clones were sequenced by immunoSEQ multiplex PCR, and TCRdb holds only the in-frame ones, with some missing. The profile shows about 90,000 clones, about three quarters of them singletons. The source material was peripheral blood. The receptors originated from an older man with acute or convalescent COVID-19.

This clone appeared a single time. The V and J genes are TRBV27 and TRBJ2-1; 7 bases map to TRBD1. The trim removed 8 bases at V and 9 bases at J, leaving 10 bases unmatched. The germline CDR1 and CDR2 sequences are MNHEY and SMNVEV (reference sequence). CDR3 length: 13 amino acids. CDR3 sequence: CASGRQGFGEQFF. The CDR3 DNA sequence: TGTGCCAGCGGCCGACAGGGTTTCGGTGAGCAGTTCTTC.

The chain has TRBV10-2 and TRBJ2-5; 10 bases line up with TRBD1. CDR1 and CDR2 from the germline V gene are WSHSY and SAAADI. V lost 8 bases and J lost 6; bases outside the gene matches: 12. CDR3 size: 15 residues. This chain's CDR3 is CASRRQGALGKTQYF. The CDR3 DNA is TGCGCCAGCCGTAGACAGGGGGCGCTCGGAAAGACCCAGTACTTC.

As DNA, the CDR3 is TGTGCCAGCAGCTTAGGTATTGGGACAGATGAAGCTTTCTTT. Amino acids: CASSLGIGTDEAFF. This chain joins TRBV7-9 and TRBJ1-1; 7 bases match TRBD1. J was trimmed by 7 bases and V by 1 base; bases with no gene match: 6. Germline V CDR1 and CDR2: SEHNR, FQNEAQ (reference sequence). CDR3 size: 14 residues. Together with reference TRBV7-9 and TRBJ1-1, the CDR3 gives the full variable domain: DTGVSQNPRHKITKRGQNVTFRCDPISEHNRLYWYRQTLGQGPEFLTYFQNEAQLEKSRLLSDRFSAERPKGSFSTLEIQRTEQGDSAMYLCASSLGIGTDEAFFGQGTRLTVV.

This sequence joins TRBV7-6 and TRBJ2-3; 12 nucleotides match TRBD2. Germline lookup yields CDR1 SGHVS and CDR2 FNYEAQ. The CDR3 runs to 16 residues. The J segment lost 4 bases and the V segment lost 5 bases, leaving 7 bases of the junction unmatched. The CDR3 DNA sequence: TGTGCCAGCAGCCTCCGACTAGCGGGAGACTCAGATACGCAGTATTTT. It translates to CASSLRLAGDSDTQYF.

The chain recombines TRBV7-2 with TRBJ2-4; perhaps TRBD1 as D (6 bases). V lost 6 bases to trimming and J lost 7 bases, with 16 bases between them. The germline gives CDR1 SGHTA, CDR2 FQGNSA. The CDR3 contains 14 residues. DNA of the CDR3: TGTGCCAGCAGTTACCGGTTCCAGGGGAACATTCAGTACTTC. This sequence encodes CASSYRFQGNIQYF.

V and J are TRBV5-1 and TRBJ2-2, with 9 bases that match TRBD1. The CDR3 has 16 amino acids. V shed 7 bases, J shed 2 bases, and the junction held 9 bases outside the gene matches. From germline, CDR1 is SGHRS and CDR2 YFSETQ. The DNA of the CDR3 is TGCGCCAGCCGCCCCTATACAGGGGGCAACACCGGGGAGCTGTTTTTT. Amino acid sequence: CASRPYTGGNTGELFF. Full variable domain (missing parts from reference TRBV5-1 and TRBJ2-2): KAGVTQTPRYLIKTRGQQVTLSCSPISGHRSVSWYQQTPGQGLQFLFEYFSETQRNKGNFPGRFSGRQFSNSRSEMNVSTLELGDSALYLCASRPYTGGNTGELFFGEGSRLTVL.

This chain connects TRBV12-3 or TRBV12-4 to TRBJ1-4; D might be TRBD1 (5 bases). With 6 bases removed from V and 8 bases from J, the gap between germline ends came to 13 bases. This CDR3 contains 13 residues. The CDR3 nucleotides are TGTGCCAGCAGCCGAGCTCAGGGAGAAAAACTGTTTTTT. It translates to CASSRAQGEKLFF.

The chain is built from TRBV19 and TRBJ1-5, with D possibly matching TRBD1 (6 bases). CDR1 is LNHDA and CDR2 is SQIVND in the germline V gene (reference sequence). The V gene lost 4 bases and the J gene lost 4 bases, with 8 bases spanning the gap. CDR3 length: 13 amino acids. The CDR3 spells CASSTGENQPQHF. The CDR3 nucleotides are TGTGCCAGTAGTACAGGGGAGAATCAGCCCCAGCATTTT.

This clone was recorded once. V and J are TRBV19 and TRBJ1-5; possibly TRBD1 for D (5 bases). Per germline, CDR1 LNHDA and CDR2 SQIVND (reference sequence). V lost 8 bases to trimming and J lost 4 bases, with 18 bases between them. This CDR3 is built from 15 residues. The CDR3, as DNA: TGTGCCAGTGGGAGGGGAGTGGAGGGTAATCAGCCCCAGCATTTT. The encoded protein is CASGRGVEGNQPQHF.

The chain employs TRBV7-8 and TRBJ1-1; possibly TRBD1 for D (5 bases). Germline CDR1 SGHVS, CDR2 FQNEAQ. The ends were cut back, 4 bases at V and 5 bases at J, with 20 bases in the middle. This CDR3 contains 16 residues. The CDR3 DNA reads TGTGCCAGCAGCTCGAACCCGCAGGGCAGAGGAACTGAAGCTTTCTTT. This sequence encodes CASSSNPQGRGTEAFF.

The J gene is TRBJ2-1, the V gene TRBV9; 7 nucleotides agree with TRBD2. The CDR3 length is 16 residues. With 0 bases clipped from V and 3 bases from J, the junction kept 6 bases outside the gene matches. Germline CDR1 and CDR2: SGDLS and YYNGEE. CDR3 sequence reads: CASSVEASGDYNEQFF. CDR3 nucleotides: TGTGCCAGCAGCGTAGAAGCTAGCGGAGACTACAATGAGCAGTTCTTC.

The rearrangement uses TRBV7-8 and TRBJ2-5, with D possibly TRBD1 on 5 matching bases. CDR1 is SGHVS and CDR2 is FQNEAQ in the germline V gene. V was trimmed by 2 bases and J by 5 bases, leaving 21 bases between them. This CDR3 contains 17 residues. DNA of the CDR3: TGTGCCAGCAGCTTATTAATAGGGGCAGGCGGACACGAGACCCAGTACTTC. Amino acids: CASSLLIGAGGHETQYF.

The CDR3 nucleotides read TGTGCCAGCAGCCAAGATTCGGGACAGGTTAGCAATCAGCCCCAGCATTTT. This sequence encodes CASSQDSGQVSNQPQHF. The chain employs TRBV3-1 (or the pseudogene TRBV3-2) and TRBJ1-5, with TRBD1 matching 8 bases. The V gene end was trimmed by 0 bases and the J gene end by 0 bases; junction bases not matched to a gene: 4. CDR1 and CDR2 (germline): LGHDT, YNNKEL (reference sequence). The CDR3 contains 17 residues.

The chain carries TRBV19 and TRBJ1-1; D not resolved. This CDR3 contains 13 residues. Trimming removed 5 bases at V and 5 bases at J, with 12 bases between. From germline, CDR1 is LNHDA and CDR2 SQIVND (reference sequence). For the CDR3, the DNA is TGTGCCAGTAGTTTCCAGAGAGGGACTGAAGCTTTCTTT. The encoded protein is CASSFQRGTEAFF.

Here the CDR3 reads CASSVRFQETQYF. CDR3 nucleotides: TGCGCCAGCAGCGTACGGTTCCAAGAGACCCAGTACTTC. This chain joins TRBV5-1 and TRBJ2-5; D remains unclear. The CDR3 is 13 amino acids. CDR1 is SGHRS and CDR2 is YFSETQ in the germline V gene. With 4 bases removed from V and 1 base from J, the gap between germline ends came to 8 bases.

The sample holds a few counts of this clone. The genes are TRBV4-1 and TRBJ2-5; D gene unclear. Trimming removed 5 bases at V and 2 bases at J, with 21 bases between. The CDR3 is 17 amino acids. CDR1 and CDR2 from the germline V gene are MGHRA and YSYEKL. CDR3 residues: CASSILIGLGRQETQYF. CDR3 in DNA: TGCGCCAGCAGCATCCTAATCGGGTTAGGTCGACAAGAGACCCAGTACTTC.

J is TRBJ2-3 and V is TRBV9, with 8 bases matching TRBD1. With 3 bases clipped from V and 5 bases from J, the junction kept 5 bases outside the gene matches. CDR3 length: 14 residues. Germline assignment: CDR1 SGDLS and CDR2 YYNGEE. The CDR3 DNA is TGTGCCAGCAGCGAGACGACAGGGGAAGATACGCAGTATTTT. Its translation is CASSETTGEDTQYF.

The V gene is TRBV6-6, the J gene TRBJ1-2; D is possibly TRBD1 (5 bases). Germline V gene lookup returns CDR1 MNHNY and CDR2 SVGAGI (reference sequence). V dropped 2 bases and J dropped 8 bases, with 12 bases sitting between them. This CDR3 is 13 amino acids long. The CDR3 bases are TGTGCCAGCAGTTACGCCCAGGGTTACGGCTACACCTTC. The encoded protein is CASSYAQGYGYTF.

The chain employs TRBV5-1 and TRBJ2-3; D might be TRBD1 (5 bases). CDR1 SGHRS and CDR2 YFSETQ come from the germline V gene. The CDR3 is 13 residues long. Trimming cost V 4 bases and J 5 bases, with 11 bases left between them. CDR3 DNA sequence: TGCGCCAGCAGCCAGAAGCAGGGAGATACGCAGTATTTT. Its translation is CASSQKQGDTQYF.

This chain links TRBV24-1 with TRBJ2-3; no reliable D call. Trimming took off 5 bases at V and 3 bases at J, with 2 bases between the two ends. The CDR3 consists of 11 residues. Germline V gene lookup returns CDR1 KGHDR and CDR2 SFDVKD. DNA of the CDR3: TGTGCCACCAGTGCTACAGATACGCAGTATTTT. This encodes CATSATDTQYF.

This chain links TRBV5-8 with TRBJ2-1; tentatively, D is TRBD1 (6 bases). Germline CDR1 is SGHTS and CDR2 is YDEGEE. This CDR3 is 15 amino acids long. The V end was cut by 2 bases, the J end by 0 bases, with 9 bases between. As DNA, the CDR3 is TGTGCCAGCAGCTTACGAGGGGGCTCCTACAATGAGCAGTTCTTC. It specifies CASSLRGGSYNEQFF.

This clone came up once. V gene TRBV27 combines with J gene TRBJ1-1; tentatively, D is TRBD1 (5 bases). CDR1 and CDR2 (germline): MNHEY, SMNVEV (reference sequence). Trimming took 5 bases from V and 5 from J, leaving 12 bases between them. The CDR3 has 13 residues. The CDR3 protein is CASSPTGTTEAFF. The CDR3 nucleotides are TGTGCCAGCAGTCCAACAGGAACGACTGAAGCTTTCTTT.

The chain recombines TRBV3-1 (or the pseudogene TRBV3-2) with TRBJ1-1; the D gene is possibly TRBD1 (5 bases). This CDR3 is built from 16 residues. CDR1 is LGHDT, CDR2 YNNKEL, per germline (reference sequence). Between the trimmed V and J ends, which lost 3 bases and 5 bases, there was a span of 19 bases. The CDR3 DNA reads as TGTGCCAGCAGCCACGAATCGGGGGTACGGGGGACTGAAGCTTTCTTT. Amino acids: CASSHESGVRGTEAFF.

The CDR3 protein is CASSPQYTGELFF. CDR3 bases: TGTGCCAGTAGTCCCCAGTACACCGGGGAGCTGTTTTTT. The V gene is TRBV19, the J gene TRBJ2-2; D remains ambiguous. Germline lookup yields CDR1 LNHDA and CDR2 SQIVND (reference sequence). The CDR3 has 13 amino acids. The germline V and J ends were trimmed by 5 bases and 3 bases, with 7 bases remaining between them.

On this clone itself: A read error may produce the germline difference seen at one junction end. This CDR3 is CASSLGTIGVF. The DNA of the CDR3 is TGTGCCAGCAGTTTAGGGACTATAGGAGTCTTC. The chain couples TRBV6-5 to TRBJ2-1; 7 bases line up with TRBD2. There are 11 residues in the CDR3. CDR1 and CDR2 (germline): MNHEY, SVGAGI.

Comments on this clone: Within the sample, other DNA sequences also encode this same CDR3. V and J are TRBV28 and TRBJ2-1; no clear D gene. The length of the CDR3 is 15 residues. The V and J ends lost 1 base and 9 bases respectively, with 16 bases between them. Germline V lookup: CDR1 MDHEN, CDR2 SYDVKM. The CDR3: CASSLSRQGLREQFF. CDR3 nucleotides: TGTGCCAGCAGTTTATCCCGACAAGGATTGCGTGAGCAGTTCTTC.

The chain couples TRBV7-6 to TRBJ1-4, with a possible D match to TRBD1 (6 bases). V was shortened by 5 bases and J by 7 bases, with 17 bases between the two germline ends. CDR3 size: 15 residues. The germline V gene has CDR1 SGHVS and CDR2 FNYEAQ. Here the CDR3 DNA reads TGTGCCAGCAGCCCCTACATCTTAGGGGGTGAAAAACTGTTTTTT. Protein product: CASSPYILGGEKLFF.

The genes are TRBV6-4 and TRBJ1-1, with D possibly matching TRBD1 (6 bases). The CDR3 runs 13 residues. Trimming removed 5 bases at V and 4 bases at J, with 11 bases between. CDR1 is MRHNA, CDR2 SNTAGT, per germline. Here the CDR3 reads CASSPQGSTEAFF. The CDR3 DNA sequence: TGTGCCAGCAGTCCCCAGGGGAGCACTGAAGCTTTCTTT.